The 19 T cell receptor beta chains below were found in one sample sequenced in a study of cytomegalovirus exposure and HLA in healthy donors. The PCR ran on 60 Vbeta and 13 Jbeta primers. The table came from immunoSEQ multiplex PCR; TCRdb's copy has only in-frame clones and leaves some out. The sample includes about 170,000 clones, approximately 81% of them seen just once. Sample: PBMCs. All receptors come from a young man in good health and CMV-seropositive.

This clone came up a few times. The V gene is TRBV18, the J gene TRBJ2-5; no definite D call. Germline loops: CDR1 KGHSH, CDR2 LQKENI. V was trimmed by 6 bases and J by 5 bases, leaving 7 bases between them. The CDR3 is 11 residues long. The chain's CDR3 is CASSTEETQYF. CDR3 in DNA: TGTGCCAGCTCGACGGAGGAGACCCAGTACTTC.

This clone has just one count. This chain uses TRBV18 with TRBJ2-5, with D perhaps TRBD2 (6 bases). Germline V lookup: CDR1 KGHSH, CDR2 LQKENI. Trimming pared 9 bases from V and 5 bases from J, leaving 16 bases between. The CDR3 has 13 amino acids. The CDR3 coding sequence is TGTGCCAGTGCGGGGTTACCGGTGGAGACCCAGTACTTC. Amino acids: CASAGLPVETQYF.

CDR3 sequence reads: CASSERAGGYEQYV. The CDR3 DNA sequence: TGTGCCAGCAGTGAAAGGGCGGGAGGATACGAGCAGTACGTC. V and J are TRBV6-1 and TRBJ2-7; TRBD2 matches 8 bases. The germline V gene has CDR1 MNHNS and CDR2 SASEGT. This CDR3 region has 14 residues. V lost 2 bases to trimming and J lost 4 bases; unmatched junction nucleotides: 4.

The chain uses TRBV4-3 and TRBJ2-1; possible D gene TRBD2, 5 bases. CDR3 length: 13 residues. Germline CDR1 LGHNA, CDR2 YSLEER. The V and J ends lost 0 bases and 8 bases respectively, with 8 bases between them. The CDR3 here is CASSQDLSDEQFF. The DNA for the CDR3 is TGCGCCAGCAGCCAAGATCTTAGCGATGAGCAGTTCTTC.

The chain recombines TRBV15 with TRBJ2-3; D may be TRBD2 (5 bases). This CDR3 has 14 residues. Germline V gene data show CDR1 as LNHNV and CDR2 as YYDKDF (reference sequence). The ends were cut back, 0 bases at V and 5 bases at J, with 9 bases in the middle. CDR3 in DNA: TGTGCCACCAGCAGAGAAGTGCGGGTAGATACGCAGTATTTT. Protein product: CATSREVRVDTQYF.

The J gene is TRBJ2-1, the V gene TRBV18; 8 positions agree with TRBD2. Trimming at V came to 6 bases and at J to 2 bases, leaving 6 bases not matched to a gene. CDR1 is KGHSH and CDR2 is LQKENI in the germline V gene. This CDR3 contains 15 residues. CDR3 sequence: CASSQNSGTYNEQFF. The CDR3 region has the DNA TGTGCCAGCTCGCAGAATAGCGGGACCTACAATGAGCAGTTCTTC.

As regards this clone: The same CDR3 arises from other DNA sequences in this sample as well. The CDR3 nucleotides are TGTGCCAGCAGCGTAACTAGCGGAAACACCGGGGAGCTGTTTTTT. Protein sequence: CASSVTSGNTGELFF. This chain joins TRBV9 and TRBJ2-2, with 8 bases that match TRBD2. Trimming at V came to 1 base and at J to 2 bases, leaving 1 base not matched to a gene. The germline V gene encodes CDR1 SGDLS and CDR2 YYNGEE. The CDR3 extends over 15 amino acids.

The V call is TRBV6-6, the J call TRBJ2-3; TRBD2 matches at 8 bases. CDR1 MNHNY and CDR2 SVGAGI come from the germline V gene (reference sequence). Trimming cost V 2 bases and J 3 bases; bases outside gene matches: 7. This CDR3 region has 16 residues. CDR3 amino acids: CASSYHVAGPTDTQYF. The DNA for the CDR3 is TGTGCCAGCAGTTACCACGTAGCGGGACCAACAGATACGCAGTATTTT.

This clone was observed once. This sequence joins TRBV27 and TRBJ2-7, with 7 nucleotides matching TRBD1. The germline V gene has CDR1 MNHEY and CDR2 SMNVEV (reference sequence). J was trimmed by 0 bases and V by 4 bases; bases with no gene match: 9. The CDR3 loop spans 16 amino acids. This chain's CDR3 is CASSSRDSDSSYEQYF. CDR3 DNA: TGTGCCAGCAGTTCCCGGGACAGTGACTCCTCCTACGAGCAGTACTTC.

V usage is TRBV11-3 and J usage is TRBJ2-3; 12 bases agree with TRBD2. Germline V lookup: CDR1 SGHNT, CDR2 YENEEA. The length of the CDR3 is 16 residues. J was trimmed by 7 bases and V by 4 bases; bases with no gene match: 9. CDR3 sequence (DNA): TGTGCCAGCAGCTACACACTAGCGGGAGGCGTTCATACGCAGTATTTT. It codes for CASSYTLAGGVHTQYF.

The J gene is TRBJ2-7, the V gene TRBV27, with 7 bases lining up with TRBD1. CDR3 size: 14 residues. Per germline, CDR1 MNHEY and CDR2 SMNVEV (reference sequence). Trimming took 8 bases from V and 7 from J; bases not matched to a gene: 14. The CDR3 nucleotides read TGTGCCAGCGCTACAGGGGCTCCGCCGGTGGAGCAGTACTTC. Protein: CASATGAPPVEQYF.

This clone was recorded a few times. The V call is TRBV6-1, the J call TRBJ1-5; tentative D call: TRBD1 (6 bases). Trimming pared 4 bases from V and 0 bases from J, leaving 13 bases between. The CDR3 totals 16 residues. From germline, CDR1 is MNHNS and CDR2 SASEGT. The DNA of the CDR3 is TGTGCCAGCAGTGGAGAACAGGGACATAGCAATCAGCCCCAGCATTTT. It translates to CASSGEQGHSNQPQHF.

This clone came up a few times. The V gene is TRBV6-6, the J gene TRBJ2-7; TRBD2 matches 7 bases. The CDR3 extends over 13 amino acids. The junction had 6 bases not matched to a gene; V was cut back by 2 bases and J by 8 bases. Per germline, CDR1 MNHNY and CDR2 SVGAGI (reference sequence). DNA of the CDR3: TGTGCCAGCAGTTACGCGGGAGTCTATCAGCAGTACTTC. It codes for CASSYAGVYQQYF.

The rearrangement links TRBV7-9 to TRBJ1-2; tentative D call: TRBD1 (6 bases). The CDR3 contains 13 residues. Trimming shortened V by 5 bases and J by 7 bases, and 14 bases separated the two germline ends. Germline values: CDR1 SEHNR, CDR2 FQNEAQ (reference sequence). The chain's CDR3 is CASSPGGGGGYTF. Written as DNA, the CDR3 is TGTGCCAGCAGCCCCGGGGGGGGCGGTGGCTACACCTTC.

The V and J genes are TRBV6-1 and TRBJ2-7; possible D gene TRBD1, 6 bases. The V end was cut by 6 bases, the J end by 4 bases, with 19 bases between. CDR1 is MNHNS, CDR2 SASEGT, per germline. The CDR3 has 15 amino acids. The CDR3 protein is CASRNQKGHIYEQYV. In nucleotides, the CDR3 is TGTGCCAGCAGGAACCAAAAGGGACACATTTACGAGCAGTACGTC.

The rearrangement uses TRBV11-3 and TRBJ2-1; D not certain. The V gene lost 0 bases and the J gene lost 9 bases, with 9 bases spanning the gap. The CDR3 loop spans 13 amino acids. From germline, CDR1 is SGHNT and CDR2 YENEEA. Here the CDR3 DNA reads TGTGCCAGCAGCTTAGATCAGTTTGGTGAGCAGTTCTTC. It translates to CASSLDQFGEQFF.

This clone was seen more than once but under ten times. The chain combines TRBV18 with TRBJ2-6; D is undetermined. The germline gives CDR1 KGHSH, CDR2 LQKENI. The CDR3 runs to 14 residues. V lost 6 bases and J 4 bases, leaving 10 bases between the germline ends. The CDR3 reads CASSPNQGANVLTF. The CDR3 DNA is TGTGCCAGCTCTCCAAATCAGGGGGCCAACGTCCTGACTTTC.

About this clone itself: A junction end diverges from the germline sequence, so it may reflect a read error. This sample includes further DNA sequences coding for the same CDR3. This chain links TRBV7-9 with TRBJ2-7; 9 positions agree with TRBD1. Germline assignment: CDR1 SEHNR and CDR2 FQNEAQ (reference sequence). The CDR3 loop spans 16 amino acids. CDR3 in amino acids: CSSSLENRGQPYEQYF. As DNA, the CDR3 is TGTTCCAGCAGCTTAGAAAACAGGGGGCAGCCATACGAGCAGTACTTC.

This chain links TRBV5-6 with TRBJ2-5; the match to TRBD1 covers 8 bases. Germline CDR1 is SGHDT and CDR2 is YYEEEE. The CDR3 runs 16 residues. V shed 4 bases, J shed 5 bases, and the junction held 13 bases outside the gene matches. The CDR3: CASSPPGFTGGETQYF. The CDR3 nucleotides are TGTGCCAGCAGCCCCCCGGGGTTCACAGGGGGGGAGACCCAGTACTTC.